One sample yielded the 24 T cell receptor beta chains listed below, sequenced in a study of cytomegalovirus exposure and HLA in healthy donors. With 60 Vbeta and 13 Jbeta primers, the PCR was carried out. TCRdb's table, derived via immunoSEQ multiplex PCR, lists solely in-frame clones and lacks some. The table has about 170,000 clones, around two thirds seen once; the top ten hold 2.5% to 3%. The material sequenced was PBMCs. These receptors all come from a man aged 35 to 55 in good health and CMV-seronegative.

This clone was seen a few times. This chain joins TRBV25-1 and TRBJ1-4; TRBD1 aligns across 8 bases. Trimming at V came to 1 base and at J to 8 bases, leaving 6 bases not matched to a gene. The CDR3 length is 15 residues. The germline V gene encodes CDR1 MGHDK and CDR2 SYGVNS. This chain's CDR3 is CASSELTGDREKLFF. The CDR3 DNA is TGTGCCAGCAGTGAATTGACAGGGGACCGGGAAAAACTGTTTTTT.

This clone showed up just a few times. The J gene is TRBJ2-1, the V gene TRBV19, with TRBD2 matching 10 bases. The germline gives CDR1 LNHDA, CDR2 SQIVND (reference sequence). The CDR3 contains 15 residues. With 5 bases clipped from V and 10 bases from J, the junction kept 11 bases outside the gene matches. DNA for the CDR3: TGTGCCAGTAGTTCTGCGTCTAGCGGGAGCCGGGAGCAGTTCTTC. The encoded protein is CASSSASSGSREQFF.

This clone was observed a single time. The rearrangement joins TRBV10-3 to TRBJ2-3; 12 positions agree with TRBD2. The J segment lost 3 bases and the V segment lost 10 bases, leaving 8 bases of the junction unmatched. Germline lookup yields CDR1 ENHRY and CDR2 SYGVKD. The CDR3 totals 15 residues. Here the CDR3 DNA reads TGTGCCACACGGAGGACTAGCGGGGAAACAGATACGCAGTATTTT. It specifies CATRRTSGETDTQYF.

This clone was counted a few times. J is TRBJ2-7 and V is TRBV6-1; no definite D call. Trimming cost V 3 bases and J 6 bases, with 12 bases left between them. The germline V gene has CDR1 MNHNS and CDR2 SASEGT. The CDR3 covers 13 residues. CDR3 residues: CASSDGFLGEQYF. The CDR3 coding sequence is TGTGCCAGCAGTGACGGGTTCCTCGGCGAGCAGTACTTC.

The genes are TRBV7-6 and TRBJ2-5; D ambiguous. Germline-derived CDR1 and CDR2 are SGHVS and FNYEAQ. The CDR3 is 15 amino acids. Trimming stripped 4 bases from V and 4 bases from J, with 16 bases between. CDR3 residues: CASSSTLFGPETQYF. The CDR3 nucleotides read TGTGCCAGCAGCTCCACCCTTTTTGGGCCAGAGACCCAGTACTTC.

This clone is a singleton in its sample. Mismatch with germline at one junction end may stem from a read error. The V and J genes are TRBV7-9 and TRBJ2-1, with 13 bases aligning to TRBD2. CDR1 SEHNR and CDR2 FQNEAQ come from the germline V gene (reference sequence). CDR3 size: 16 residues. The CDR3 DNA follows: TGTTCCAGCTGGACTAGCGGGGGAAGCTCCTACAATGAGCAGTTCTTC. It yields the protein CSSWTSGGSSYNEQFF.

In this sample, this clone turned up once. The V gene is TRBV14, the J gene TRBJ2-2; tentative D call: TRBD1 (5 bases). Trimming took off 1 base at V and 7 bases at J, with 7 bases between the two ends. Germline V gene sequence: CDR1 SGHDN, CDR2 FVKESK. CDR3 length equals 13 residues. The CDR3 is CASSQAGIGELFF. CDR3 nucleotides: TGTGCCAGCAGCCAAGCAGGGATCGGGGAGCTGTTTTTT.

The V call is TRBV5-4, the J call TRBJ2-5; TRBD1 agrees at 7 bases. CDR1 and CDR2 from the germline V gene are SGHNT and YYREEE (reference sequence). Trimming cost V 4 bases and J 5 bases; bases outside gene matches: 14. The CDR3 has 16 amino acids. The CDR3 nucleotides read TGTGCCAGCAGCGGGACCCAGCAGGGGGTATTGGAGACCCAGTACTTC. Its translation: CASSGTQQGVLETQYF.

This chain connects TRBV2 to TRBJ2-2; D is unresolved. V gave up 2 bases and J gave up 4 bases, with 5 bases separating them. Per the germline V gene, CDR1 is SNHLY and CDR2 is FYNNEI. This CDR3 has 13 residues. The CDR3, as DNA: TGTGCCAGCAGTGAAATGCGCACCGGGGAGCTGTTTTTT. The encoded protein is CASSEMRTGELFF. Complete variable domain (other parts from reference TRBV2 and TRBJ2-2): EPEVTQTPSHQVTQMGQEVILRCVPISNHLYFYWYRQILGQKVEFLVSFYNNEISEKSEIFDDQFSVERPDGSNFTLKIRSTKLEDSAMYFCASSEMRTGELFFGEGSRLTVL.

CDR3 amino acids: CAWSFRDYGYTF. DNA for the CDR3: TGTGCCTGGAGTTTCCGGGACTATGGCTACACCTTC. V is TRBV30 and J is TRBJ1-2; D call uncertain. This CDR3 region has 12 residues. Germline CDR1 is GTSNPN and CDR2 is SVGIG (reference sequence). Trimming removed 2 bases at V and 3 bases at J, with 7 bases between.

The table lists this clone with a count of one. The chain uses TRBV5-1 and TRBJ2-7; D is possibly TRBD1 (6 bases). The CDR3 is made up of 14 amino acids. Trimming cost V 4 bases and J 3 bases, with 14 bases left between them. Germline CDR1 reads SGHRS; CDR2 reads YFSETQ. In DNA form, the CDR3 reads TGCGCCAGCAGCCAGGACAGCCTTAACTACGAGCAGTACTTC. Translation: CASSQDSLNYEQYF. Based on the CDR3 plus reference TRBV5-1 and TRBJ2-7, the full variable domain is KAGVTQTPRYLIKTRGQQVTLSCSPISGHRSVSWYQQTPGQGLQFLFEYFSETQRNKGNFPGRFSGRQFSNSRSEMNVSTLELGDSALYLCASSQDSLNYEQYFGPGTRLTVT.

This clone was seen only once. The chain has TRBV10-2 and TRBJ2-1; 10 bases match TRBD2. The V gene end was trimmed by 3 bases and the J gene end by 8 bases; junction bases not matched to a gene: 7. The length of the CDR3 is 15 residues. Germline V gives CDR1 WSHSY, CDR2 SAAADI. The chain's CDR3 is CASSELTSGTDEQFF. DNA of the CDR3: TGCGCCAGCAGTGAATTAACTAGCGGGACCGATGAGCAGTTCTTC.

This clone has just a few counts. The chain combines TRBV30 with TRBJ2-1, with TRBD1 matching 11 bases. This CDR3 is built from 14 residues. Germline loops: CDR1 GTSNPN, CDR2 SVGIG (reference sequence). V gave up 3 bases and J gave up 5 bases; unmatched junction bases: 3. This CDR3 reads CAWSRDRGDNEQFF. CDR3 DNA: TGTGCCTGGAGCCGGGACAGGGGGGACAATGAGCAGTTCTTC.

The chain employs TRBV29-1 and TRBJ1-2; D possibly corresponds to TRBD1 (5 bases). Trimming stripped 5 bases from V and 2 bases from J, with 12 bases between. CDR1 is SQVTM and CDR2 is ANQGSEA in the germline V gene. This CDR3 is built from 13 residues. This CDR3 is CSVKIGGNYGYTF. In DNA form, the CDR3 reads TGCAGCGTTAAAATCGGGGGGAACTATGGCTACACCTTC.

The J gene is TRBJ1-1, the V gene TRBV18; TRBD1 is a possible D gene (6 bases). Looked up from germline, CDR1 is KGHSH and CDR2 is LQKENI. V was cut by 9 bases and J by 7 bases, with 18 bases left in between. The CDR3 totals 13 residues. CDR3 nucleotide sequence: TGTGCCAGTTCTACAAACAAGGACAGTGAAGCTTTCTTT. Translating it yields CASSTNKDSEAFF.

The table lists this clone with a count of one. The rearrangement links TRBV5-8 to TRBJ1-5; a weak D match, TRBD1 (6 bases). Trimming took off 3 bases at V and 3 bases at J, with 7 bases between the two ends. The CDR3 covers 13 residues. Germline V CDR1 and CDR2: SGHTS, YDEGEE. The DNA for the CDR3 is TGTGCCAGCAGCTACAGGGCCAATCAGCCCCAGCATTTT. Protein: CASSYRANQPQHF.

The chain joins TRBV4-3 to TRBJ2-1; 13 bases agree with TRBD2. The V gene end was trimmed by 4 bases and the J gene end by 8 bases; junction bases not matched to a gene: 11. The CDR3 is made up of 17 amino acids. From germline, CDR1 is LGHNA and CDR2 YSLEER. This CDR3 reads CASSLLPGTSGNDEQFF. The CDR3 bases are TGCGCCAGCAGCCTACTCCCTGGGACTAGCGGGAACGATGAGCAGTTCTTC.

In DNA, the CDR3 is TGTGCCAGCTCGGGAGAGGGAAGATGGCAAGAGACCCAGTACTTC. Translating gives CASSGEGRWQETQYF. The V and J genes are TRBV6-1 and TRBJ2-5, with D maybe TRBD2 (6 bases). Germline V gives CDR1 MNHNS, CDR2 SASEGT. The CDR3 runs to 15 residues. V was shortened by 8 bases and J by 2 bases, with 18 bases between the two germline ends.

The chain joins TRBV7-9 to TRBJ2-5; D is unclear. Trimming removed 0 bases from V and 2 bases from J, with 10 bases in between. There are 15 residues in the CDR3. CDR1 and CDR2 from the germline V gene are SEHNR and FQNEAQ (reference sequence). CDR3 loop: CASSLALAGQETQYF. CDR3 nucleotides: TGTGCCAGCAGCTTAGCATTGGCCGGGCAAGAGACCCAGTACTTC.

This clone was seen a few times. This chain connects TRBV14 to TRBJ2-7, with 11 bases that match TRBD2. The CDR3 runs 15 residues. J was trimmed by 1 base and V by 3 bases; bases with no gene match: 2. Germline CDR1 reads SGHDN; CDR2 reads FVKESK. CDR3 region: CASSHGTSGSYEQYF. The CDR3 region has the DNA TGTGCCAGCAGCCATGGGACTAGCGGATCCTACGAGCAGTACTTC.

This clone was seen just once. The CDR3 spells CASSISETQTLFF. The CDR3 DNA reads TGTGCCAGTAGTATAAGCGAGACGCAGACGCTGTTTTTT. The chain combines TRBV19 with TRBJ1-4; D is unclear. Germline assignment: CDR1 LNHDA and CDR2 SQIVND (reference sequence). This CDR3 region has 13 residues. Trimming pared 2 bases from V and 14 bases from J, leaving 15 bases between. The whole variable domain, remainder taken from reference TRBV19 and TRBJ1-4, is DGGITQSPKYLFRKEGQNVTLSCEQNLNHDAMYWYRQDPGQGLRLIYYSQIVNDFQKGDIAEGYSVSREKKESFPLTVTSAQKNPTAFYLCASSISETQTLFFGSGTQLSVL.

CDR3 nucleotides: TGCGCCAGCAGCTTGGCAGGGGAAGGATCACCCCTCCACTTT. Translation gives CASSLAGEGSPLHF. The chain joins TRBV5-1 to TRBJ1-6; D might be TRBD1 (6 bases). Germline V gives CDR1 SGHRS, CDR2 YFSETQ. Trimming cost V 0 bases and J 10 bases, with 11 bases left between them. This CDR3 is 14 amino acids long.

Here the CDR3 reads CASRGPLDTQYF. The CDR3 coding sequence is TGTGCCAGCAGGGGGCCTTTAGATACGCAGTATTTT. V gene TRBV27 combines with J gene TRBJ2-3, with D possibly TRBD1 on 5 matching bases. Trimming removed 6 bases from V and 5 bases from J, with 9 bases in between. The CDR3 loop spans 12 amino acids. Per germline, CDR1 MNHEY and CDR2 SMNVEV (reference sequence).

The CDR3, as DNA: TGTGCCAGCAGCGCTAGCGGCAACTACAATGAGCAGTTCTTC. This translates into CASSASGNYNEQFF. J is TRBJ2-1 and V is TRBV9; 7 positions agree with TRBD2. This CDR3 is built from 14 residues. Trimming removed 3 bases from V and 3 bases from J; junction bases left unmatched: 3. Germline assignment: CDR1 SGDLS and CDR2 YYNGEE.